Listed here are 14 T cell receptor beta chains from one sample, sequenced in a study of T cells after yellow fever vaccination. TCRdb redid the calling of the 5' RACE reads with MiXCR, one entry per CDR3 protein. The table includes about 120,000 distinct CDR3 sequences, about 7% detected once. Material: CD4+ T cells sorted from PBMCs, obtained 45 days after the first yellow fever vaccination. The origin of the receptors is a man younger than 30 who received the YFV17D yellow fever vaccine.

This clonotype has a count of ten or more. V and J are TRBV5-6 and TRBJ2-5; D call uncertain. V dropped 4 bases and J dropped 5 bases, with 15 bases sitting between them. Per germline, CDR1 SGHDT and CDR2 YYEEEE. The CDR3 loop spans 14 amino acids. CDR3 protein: CASSPPGVRETQYF. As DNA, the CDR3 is TGTGCCAGCAGCCCCCCAGGTGTCCGGGAGACCCAGTACTTC.

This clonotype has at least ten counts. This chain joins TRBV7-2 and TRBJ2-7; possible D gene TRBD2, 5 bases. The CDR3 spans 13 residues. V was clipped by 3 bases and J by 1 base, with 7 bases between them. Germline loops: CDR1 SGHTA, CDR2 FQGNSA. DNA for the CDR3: TGTGCCAGCAGCTTTCGGGGTTCCTACGAGCAGTACTTC. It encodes CASSFRGSYEQYF.

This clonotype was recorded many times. The CDR3 sequence: CASSDRGDPDGVYQPQHF. DNA for the CDR3: TGCGCCAGCAGCGACAGAGGGGACCCCGACGGGGTTTATCAGCCCCAGCATTTT. The chain carries TRBV23-1 and TRBJ1-5; a weak D match, TRBD1 (5 bases). TRBV23-1 is filed as an ORF, its function uncertain. V lost 6 bases to trimming and J lost 5 bases, with 26 bases between them. CDR3 length: 18 residues.

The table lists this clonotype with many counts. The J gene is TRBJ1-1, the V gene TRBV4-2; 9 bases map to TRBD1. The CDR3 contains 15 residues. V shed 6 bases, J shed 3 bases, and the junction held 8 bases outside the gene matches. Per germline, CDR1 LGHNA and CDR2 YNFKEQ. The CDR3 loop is CASRSLRDRDTEAFF. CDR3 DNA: TGTGCCAGCAGATCACTCCGGGACAGGGACACTGAAGCTTTCTTT.

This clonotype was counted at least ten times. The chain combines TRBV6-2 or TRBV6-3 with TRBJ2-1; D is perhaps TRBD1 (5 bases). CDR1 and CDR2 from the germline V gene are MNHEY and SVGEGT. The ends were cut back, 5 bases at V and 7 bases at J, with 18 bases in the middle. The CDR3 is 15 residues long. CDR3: CASSPSGGATNEQFF. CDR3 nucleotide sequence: TGTGCCAGCAGTCCCAGTGGTGGGGCCACTAATGAGCAGTTCTTC.

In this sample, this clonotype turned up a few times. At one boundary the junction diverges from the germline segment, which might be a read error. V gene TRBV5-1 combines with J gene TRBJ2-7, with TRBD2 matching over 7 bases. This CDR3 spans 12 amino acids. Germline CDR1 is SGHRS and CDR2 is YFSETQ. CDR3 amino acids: CASSRDGEGLHF. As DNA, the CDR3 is TGCGCCAGCAGCCGGGACGGGGAGGGGCTCCACTTC. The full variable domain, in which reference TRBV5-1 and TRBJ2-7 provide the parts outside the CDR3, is KAGVTQTPRYLIKTRGQQVTLSCSPISGHRSVSWYQQTPGQGLQFLFEYFSETQRNKGNFPGRFSGRQFSNSRSEMNVSTLELGDSALYLCASSRDGEGLHFGPGTRLTVT.

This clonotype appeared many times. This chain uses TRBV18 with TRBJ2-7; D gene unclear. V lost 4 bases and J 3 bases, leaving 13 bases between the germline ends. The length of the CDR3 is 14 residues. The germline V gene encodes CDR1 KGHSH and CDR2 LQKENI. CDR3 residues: CASSLSGPRYEQYV. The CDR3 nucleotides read TGTGCCAGCTCACTGTCCGGGCCCCGCTACGAGCAGTACGTC.

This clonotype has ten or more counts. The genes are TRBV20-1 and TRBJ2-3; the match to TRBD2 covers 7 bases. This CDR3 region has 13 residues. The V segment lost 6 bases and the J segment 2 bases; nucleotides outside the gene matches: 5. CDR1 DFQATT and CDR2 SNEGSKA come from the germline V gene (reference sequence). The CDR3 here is CSAGAGFTDTQYF. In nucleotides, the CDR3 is TGCAGTGCGGGAGCGGGGTTCACAGATACGCAGTATTTT.

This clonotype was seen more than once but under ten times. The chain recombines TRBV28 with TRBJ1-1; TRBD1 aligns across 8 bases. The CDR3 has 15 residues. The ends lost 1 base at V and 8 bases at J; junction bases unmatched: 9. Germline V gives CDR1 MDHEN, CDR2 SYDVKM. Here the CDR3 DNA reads TGTGCCAGCAGTTTATTTCAGGGGGCAGGAGCGGAAGCTTTCTTT. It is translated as CASSLFQGAGAEAFF.

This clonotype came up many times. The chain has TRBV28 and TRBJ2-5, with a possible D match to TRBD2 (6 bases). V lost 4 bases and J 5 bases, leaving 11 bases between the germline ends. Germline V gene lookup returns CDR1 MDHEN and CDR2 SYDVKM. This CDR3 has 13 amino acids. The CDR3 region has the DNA TGTGCCAGCAGTTCCGGGGGAACGGAGACCCAGTACTTC. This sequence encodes CASSSGGTETQYF.

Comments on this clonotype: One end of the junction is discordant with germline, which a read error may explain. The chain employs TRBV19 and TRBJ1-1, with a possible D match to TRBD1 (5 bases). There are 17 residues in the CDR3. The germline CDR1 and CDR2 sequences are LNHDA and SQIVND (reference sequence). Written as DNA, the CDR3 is TGTGCCATTAGTAGACCTGACACGGGACGGAGGAACACTGAAGCTTTCTTT. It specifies CAISRPDTGRRNTEAFF.

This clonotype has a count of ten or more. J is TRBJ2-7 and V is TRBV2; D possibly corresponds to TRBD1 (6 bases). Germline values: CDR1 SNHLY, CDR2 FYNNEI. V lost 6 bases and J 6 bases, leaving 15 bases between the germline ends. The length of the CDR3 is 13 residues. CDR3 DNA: TGTGCCAGCAGGAGGACAGTTGGTTCCGAGCAGTACTTC. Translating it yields CASRRTVGSEQYF.

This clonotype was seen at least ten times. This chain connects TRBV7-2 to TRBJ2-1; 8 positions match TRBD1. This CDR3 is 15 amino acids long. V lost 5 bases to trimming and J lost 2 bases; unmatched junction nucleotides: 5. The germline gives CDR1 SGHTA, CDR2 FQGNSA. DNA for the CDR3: TGTGCCAGCAGCCCCGACAGGGGCCCCTACAATGAGCAGTTCTTC. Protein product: CASSPDRGPYNEQFF. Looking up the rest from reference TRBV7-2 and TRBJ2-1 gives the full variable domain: GAGVSQSPSNKVTEKGKDVELRCDPISGHTALYWYRQSLGQGLEFLIYFQGNSAPDKSGLPSDRFSAERTGGSVSTLTIQRTQQEDSAVYLCASSPDRGPYNEQFFGPGTRLTVL.

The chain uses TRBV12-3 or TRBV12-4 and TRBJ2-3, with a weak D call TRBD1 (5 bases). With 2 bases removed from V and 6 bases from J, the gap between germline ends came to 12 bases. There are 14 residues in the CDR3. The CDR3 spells CASSLLQAHDTQYF. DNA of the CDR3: TGTGCCAGCAGTTTATTACAGGCCCATGATACGCAGTATTTT.